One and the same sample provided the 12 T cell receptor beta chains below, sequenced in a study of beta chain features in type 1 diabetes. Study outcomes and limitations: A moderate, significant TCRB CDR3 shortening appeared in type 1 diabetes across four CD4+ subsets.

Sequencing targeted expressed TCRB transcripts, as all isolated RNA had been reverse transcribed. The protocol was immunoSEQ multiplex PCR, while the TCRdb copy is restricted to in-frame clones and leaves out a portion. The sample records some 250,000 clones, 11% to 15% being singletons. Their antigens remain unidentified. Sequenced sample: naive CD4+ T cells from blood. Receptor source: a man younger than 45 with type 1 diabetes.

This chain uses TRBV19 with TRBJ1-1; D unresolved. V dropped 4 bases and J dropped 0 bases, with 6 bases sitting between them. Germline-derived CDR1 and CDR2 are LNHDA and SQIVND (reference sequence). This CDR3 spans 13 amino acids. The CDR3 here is CASSSRLNTEAFF. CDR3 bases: TGTGCCAGTAGTAGCAGGTTGAACACTGAAGCTTTCTTT.

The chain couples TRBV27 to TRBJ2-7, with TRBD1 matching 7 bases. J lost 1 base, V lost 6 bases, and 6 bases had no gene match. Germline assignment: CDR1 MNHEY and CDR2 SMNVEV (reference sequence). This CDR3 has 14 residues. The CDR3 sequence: CASRLGGASYEQYF. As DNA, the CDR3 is TGTGCCAGCAGGCTAGGGGGCGCATCCTACGAGCAGTACTTC.

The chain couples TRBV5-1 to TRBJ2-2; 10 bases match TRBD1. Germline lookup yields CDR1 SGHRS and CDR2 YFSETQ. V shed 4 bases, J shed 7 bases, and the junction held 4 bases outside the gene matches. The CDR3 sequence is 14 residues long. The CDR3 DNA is TGCGCCAGCAGCAGGGACAGGGGCAGCGGGGAGCTGTTTTTT. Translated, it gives CASSRDRGSGELFF. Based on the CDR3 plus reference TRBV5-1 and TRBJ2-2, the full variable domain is KAGVTQTPRYLIKTRGQQVTLSCSPISGHRSVSWYQQTPGQGLQFLFEYFSETQRNKGNFPGRFSGRQFSNSRSEMNVSTLELGDSALYLCASSRDRGSGELFFGEGSRLTVL.

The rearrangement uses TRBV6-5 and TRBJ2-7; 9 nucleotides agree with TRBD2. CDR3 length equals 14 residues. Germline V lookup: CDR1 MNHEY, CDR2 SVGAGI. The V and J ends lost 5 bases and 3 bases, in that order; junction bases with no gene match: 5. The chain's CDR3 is CASSASGTLYEQYF. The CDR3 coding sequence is TGTGCCAGCAGTGCTAGCGGGACCCTCTACGAGCAGTACTTC.

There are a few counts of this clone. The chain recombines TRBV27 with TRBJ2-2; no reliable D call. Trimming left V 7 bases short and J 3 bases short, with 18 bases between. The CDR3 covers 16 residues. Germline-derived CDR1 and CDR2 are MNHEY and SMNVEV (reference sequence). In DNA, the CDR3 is TGTGCCAGCACCTCGATATTAGCTCCCCACACCGGGGAGCTGTTTTTT. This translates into CASTSILAPHTGELFF.

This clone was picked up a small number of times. The CDR3 coding sequence is TGTGCCAGCAGTGAAGCGGACCGAGCGGGAGGGCCGGCAGATACGCAGTATTTT. Its protein is CASSEADRAGGPADTQYF. The chain is built from TRBV6-1 and TRBJ2-3; 10 bases are shared with TRBD2. In germline, CDR1 is MNHNS, CDR2 SASEGT. The ends lost 0 bases at V and 4 bases at J; junction bases unmatched: 10. CDR3 size: 18 residues.

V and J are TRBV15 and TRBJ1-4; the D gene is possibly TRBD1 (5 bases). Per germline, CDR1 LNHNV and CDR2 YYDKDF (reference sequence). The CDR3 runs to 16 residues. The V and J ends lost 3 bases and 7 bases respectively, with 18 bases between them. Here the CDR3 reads CATSSPVAGVAEKLFF. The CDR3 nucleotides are TGTGCCACCAGCAGCCCCGTCGCGGGGGTCGCTGAAAAACTGTTTTTT.

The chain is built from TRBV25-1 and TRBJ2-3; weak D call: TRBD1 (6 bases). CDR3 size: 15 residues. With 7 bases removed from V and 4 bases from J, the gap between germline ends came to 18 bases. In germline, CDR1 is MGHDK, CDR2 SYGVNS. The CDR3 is CASTSGVLIADTQYF. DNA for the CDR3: TGTGCCAGCACTTCAGGGGTCCTTATCGCAGATACGCAGTATTTT.

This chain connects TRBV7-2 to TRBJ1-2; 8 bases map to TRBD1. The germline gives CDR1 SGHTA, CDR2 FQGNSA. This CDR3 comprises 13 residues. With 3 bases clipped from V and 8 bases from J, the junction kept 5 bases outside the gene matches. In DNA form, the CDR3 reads TGTGCCAGCAGCTTCGGACAGGGTGAGGGCTACACCTTC. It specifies CASSFGQGEGYTF. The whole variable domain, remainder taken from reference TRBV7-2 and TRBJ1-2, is GAGVSQSPSNKVTEKGKDVELRCDPISGHTALYWYRQSLGQGLEFLIYFQGNSAPDKSGLPSDRFSAERTGGSVSTLTIQRTQQEDSAVYLCASSFGQGEGYTFGSGTRLTVV.

CDR3 residues: CASSLGTGGNTEAFF. As DNA, the CDR3 is TGTGCCAGCTCCCTCGGGACAGGGGGGAACACTGAAGCTTTCTTT. The V and J genes are TRBV18 and TRBJ1-1, with 11 bases lining up with TRBD1. CDR3 length: 15 residues. V shed 6 bases and J 1 base; nucleotides not matched to a gene: 4. The V gene's germline CDR1 is KGHSH and CDR2 LQKENI. The entire variable domain, with the rest obtained from reference TRBV18 and TRBJ1-1, is as follows: NAGVMQNPRHLVRRRGQEARLRCSPMKGHSHVYWYRQLPEEGLKFMVYLQKENIIDESGMPKERFSAEFPKEGPSILRIQQVVRGDSAAYFCASSLGTGGNTEAFFGQGTRLTVV.

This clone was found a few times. The chain's CDR3 is CASSLGLAGSIRYEQYF. CDR3 bases: TGCGCCAGCAGCTTGGGGTTAGCGGGGTCGATTCGTTACGAGCAGTACTTC. The chain uses TRBV5-1 and TRBJ2-7; 8 positions match TRBD2. The V and J ends lost 0 bases and 4 bases, in that order; junction bases with no gene match: 12. Germline V gives CDR1 SGHRS, CDR2 YFSETQ. The CDR3 length is 17 residues.

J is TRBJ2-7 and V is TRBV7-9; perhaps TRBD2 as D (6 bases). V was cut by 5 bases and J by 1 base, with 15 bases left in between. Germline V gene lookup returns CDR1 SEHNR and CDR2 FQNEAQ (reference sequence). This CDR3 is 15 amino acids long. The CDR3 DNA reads TGTGCCAGCAGCCCCCGGGAGCTGGGTTCCTACGAGCAGTACTTC. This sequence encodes CASSPRELGSYEQYF.